What follows describes a single TCR beta chain. Its antigen is currently not known. Base-call qualities are not available, and no considerably larger clone is one nucleotide away. Whole blood was collected in K2EDTA tubes by collaborating institutions according to the institutions' own protocols. For TCRbeta analysis, collaborators shipped samples in one of three forms: frozen whole blood, isolated PBMCs, or DNA extracted from either of those sample types. The sample belongs to a study of blood T cell repertoires in COVID-19 (dated by TCRdb to 2019 to 2021). About the investigation overall: Samples from collaborators originated in the United States, Italy and Spain and spanned both the acute and convalescent phases of COVID-19. The material from the prospective study consisted of cDNA or gDNA derived from T cells, B-cell-depleted T cells, or PBMCs. Subjects who had been exposed to COVID-19, were actively infected with it, or had recovered from it provided the deeply sampled blood TCRbeta repertoires that made up the dataset. A freely available public database, intended as a resource for researchers studying the immune response to SARS-CoV-2, is where the repertoires were released. The samples were drawn from the first 160 participants of the ongoing ImmuneRACE study and from 1,254 subjects provided by 6 global collaborators. Nearly every sample came with metadata listing a de-identified subject ID, COVID-19 status, age in years and sex. Where available, HLA class I and class II types were obtained from metadata supplied by the sample provider rather than from assay-based typing.

The research as a whole found: Clinical and demographic metadata were provided uncurated, with the amount varying by source and participant.

TCRbeta CDR3 regions were amplified from genomic DNA by means of the immunoSEQ Assay, a bias-controlled multiplex PCR. The published analysis was carried out like this. Nucleated cell counts per sample were estimated from amplification of reference gene primers within the assay. To quantify the absolute abundance of each unique TCRbeta CDR3 rearrangement, sequence reads were collapsed and filtered. For each sample, productive Simpson clonality was calculated as the square root of Simpson's diversity index across productive rearrangements. In its TCRdb copy, this immuneACCESS table keeps in-frame sequences only and misses some clones. Where compared with another copy, unresolved V genes explain less than half of these, and the others have no known cause. The V and J calls and clone size were taken over from that table, and D and trimming were inferred from the DNA. The sample profile shows 75,000 to 80,000 clones; roughly 80% of them were found once. The ten largest clones add up to about a sixth of the sample.

The sample comprised peripheral blood. This TCR was sampled from a woman in her sixties or seventies with acute or convalescent COVID-19.

The DNA is TGTGCCAGCAGCCAACGTTCGGGCAGGGGCACTGAAGCTTTCTTT. Its amino acids are CASSQRSGRGTEAFF. This chain is built from TRBV14 and TRBJ1-1, and TRBD1 may be the D gene, going by 6 matching bases. CDR1 SGHDN and CDR2 FVKESK are derived from the germline V gene. The CDR3 sequence holds 15 residues, the cysteine and phenylalanine included. CDR3 DNA only is kept here, 45 bases in frame from base 1. Between the V and J ends, shortened by 2 bases and 4 bases respectively, the junction contains 14 bases.